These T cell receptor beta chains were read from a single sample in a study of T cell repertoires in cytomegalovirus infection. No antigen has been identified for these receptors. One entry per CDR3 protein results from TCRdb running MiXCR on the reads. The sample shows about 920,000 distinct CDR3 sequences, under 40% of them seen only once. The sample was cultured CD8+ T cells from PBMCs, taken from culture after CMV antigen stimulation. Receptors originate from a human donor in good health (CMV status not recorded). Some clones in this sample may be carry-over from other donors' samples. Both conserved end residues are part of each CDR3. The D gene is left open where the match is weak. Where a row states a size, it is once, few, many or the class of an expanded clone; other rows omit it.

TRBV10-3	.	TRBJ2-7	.	TGTGCCATCAGTGGCGGGGCCGGCAACTCCTACGAGCAGTACTTC	CAISGGAGNSYEQYF
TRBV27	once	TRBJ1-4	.	TGTGCCAGCAGTTTCACAGGATACACAACTAATGAAAAACTGTTTTTT	CASSFTGYTTNEKLFF
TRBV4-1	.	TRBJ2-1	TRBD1	TGCGCCAGCGGCCAAGATCCTGTTGGGACAGGGGGCTGGGATGAGCAGTTCTTC	CASGQDPVGTGGWDEQFF
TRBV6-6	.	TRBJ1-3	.	TGTGCCAGCAGTCCCGAGGGCCTAGCGGCTGGAAACACCATATATTTT	CASSPEGLAAGNTIYF
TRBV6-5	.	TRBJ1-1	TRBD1	TGTGCCAGCAGTTCCCCGGGACAGGGAGCGTACTACACTGAAGCTTTCTTT	CASSSPGQGAYYTEAFF
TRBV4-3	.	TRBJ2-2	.	TGCGCCAGCAGCCAAGATGTGTCAGGGCCAAACACCGGGGAGCTGTTTTTT	CASSQDVSGPNTGELFF
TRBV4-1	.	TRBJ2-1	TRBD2	TGCGCCAGCAGCCAGGTTAGCGGGGGATATGAGCAGTTCTTC	CASSQVSGGYEQFF
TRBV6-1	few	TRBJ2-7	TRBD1	TGTGCCAGCAGTGAGTTACCGGGACAGATTCCCCAAGGCTACTTC	CASSELPGQIPQGYF
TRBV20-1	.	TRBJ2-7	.	TGCAGTGCTGCGAAAGGTGGGACATCCTACGAGCAGTACTTC	CSAAKGGTSYEQYF
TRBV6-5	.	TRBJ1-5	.	TGTGCCAGCAGTTACCGCGCAGGGGTCGATCAGCCCCAGCATTTT	CASSYRAGVDQPQHF
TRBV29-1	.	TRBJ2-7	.	TGCAGCGTACTCGGACGGGGATACTACGAGCAGTACTTC	CSVLGRGYYEQYF
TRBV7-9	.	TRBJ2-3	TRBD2	TGTGTCAGCAGCTTAGGAAGCGGGGGTTACACAGATACGCAGTATTTT	CVSSLGSGGYTDTQYF
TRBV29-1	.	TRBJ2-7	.	TGCAGCGTTGAAGAGGGGGGGCTCTACGAGCAGTACTTC	CSVEEGGLYEQYF
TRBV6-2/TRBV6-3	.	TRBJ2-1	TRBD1	TGTGCCAGCAGAAACACACAGGGGGCCTACAATGAGCAGTTCTTC	CASRNTQGAYNEQFF
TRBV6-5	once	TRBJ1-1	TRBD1	TGTGCCAGCAGTTACTCGTCCCCGCCAGGACAGGGTCCCGACACTGAAGCTTTCTTT	CASSYSSPPGQGPDTEAFF
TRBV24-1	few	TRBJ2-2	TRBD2	TGTGCCACCAGTGACCACGGGACTAGCGGGGGGGCATGGAACACCGGGGAGCTGTTTTTT	CATSDHGTSGGAWNTGELFF
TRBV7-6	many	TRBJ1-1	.	TGTGCCAGCAGTCCTGGGGACTGGAGTGAAGCTTTCTTT	CASSPGDWSEAFF
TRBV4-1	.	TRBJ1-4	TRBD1	TGCGCCAGCAGCGGACGGACAGGTCCCTCTGAAAAACTGTTTTTT	CASSGRTGPSEKLFF
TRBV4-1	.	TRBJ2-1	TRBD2	TGCGCCAGCAGCCACCCCGGACTAGCGGGGGGGCCGGGTGAGCAGTTCTTC	CASSHPGLAGGPGEQFF
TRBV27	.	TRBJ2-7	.	TGTGCCAGCAGTTTAGGTAGGGAGGCCTACGAGCAGTACTTC	CASSLGREAYEQYF
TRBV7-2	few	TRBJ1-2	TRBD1	TGTGCCAGCAGCTTAGACAGGGGGCGCATTAATGGCTACACCTTC	CASSLDRGRINGYTF
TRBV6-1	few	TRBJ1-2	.	TGTGCCAGCAGTGAAGGAATCGGGTTACGAGGGACTGGCTACACCTTC	CASSEGIGLRGTGYTF
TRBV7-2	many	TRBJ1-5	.	TGTGCCAGCAGCTTTACGGGGTATAGCAATCAGCCCCAGCATTTT	CASSFTGYSNQPQHF
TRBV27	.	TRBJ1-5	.	TGTGCCAGCAGTACCGGGTTGGAGAATCAGCCCCAGCATTTT	CASSTGLENQPQHF
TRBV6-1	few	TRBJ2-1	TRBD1	TGTGCCAGCAGGGCCGGGGACAGCGAATACAATGAGCAGTTCTTC	CASRAGDSEYNEQFF
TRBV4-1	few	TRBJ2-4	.	TGCGCCAGCAGCCAAGATCCTGGGGACATTCAGTACTTC	CASSQDPGDIQYF
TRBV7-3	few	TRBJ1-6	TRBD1	TGTGCCAGCAGCCTCAGGGGGAGCAATTCACCCCTCCACTTT	CASSLRGSNSPLHF